This T cell receptor (beta chain) was found in a study of T cell repertoires in cytomegalovirus infection. Study-level background: The authors used CMV epitopes that were HLA-C-restricted (recently identified) and HLA-B-restricted (well studied). CMV infection plus the matching HLA type was flagged by public TCR beta signatures. Study results and caveats: HLA-C-restricted CMV-specific TCR beta clonotypes were dominant in the ex vivo response. People with CMV and the relevant HLA were identified by cumulative public TCR beta family frequency.

In its sample, this clonotype was seen a few times. Its cognate antigen is unknown. MiXCR was run by TCRdb on the reads, yielding one entry per CDR3 protein. The repertoire consists of hundreds of thousands of distinct CDR3 sequences, with approximately 33% occurring once and the leading ten covering over 15%. The length of the CDR3 is 19 residues. Germline lookup yields CDR1 MGHRA and CDR2 YSYEKL. J gave up 3 bases and V 1 base, and 13 bases lay outside the gene matches. This sequence joins TRBV4-1 and TRBJ2-3, with 10 bases identical to TRBD1. This specimen was cultured PBMCs, taken from culture after CMV antigen stimulation. The TCR comes from a human donor in good health (CMV status not recorded). Some clones in this sample may be carry-over from other donors' samples. CDR3 nucleotide sequence: TGCGCCAGCAGCCAAGGTGGGGGCGGGACAGGGGTTTCTACAGATACGCAGTATTTT. This codes for CASSQGGGGTGVSTDTQYF.